This T cell receptor beta chain was observed in a study of blood T cell repertoires in COVID-19. Authors' analysis steps: Researchers report that nucleated cell counts were estimated from reference gene primer amplification. Produced via immunoSEQ multiplex PCR; TCRdb's table is partial and in-frame only. That table furnishes V, J and clone size, whereas the DNA furnished D and trimming. The data contain approximately 150,000 clones, approximately 90% of them singletons. Germline values: CDR1 SGHVS, CDR2 FNYEAQ. V was trimmed by 5 bases and J by 8 bases, leaving 16 bases between them. This CDR3 spans 15 amino acids.

This sequence originates from a woman in her sixties who had recovered from COVID-19. This sequence joins TRBV7-6 and TRBJ1-6; a weak D match, TRBD1 (5 bases). The sample taken for sequencing was peripheral blood. CDR3 nucleotides: TGTGCCAGCAGCCTCACACAGGCTTCGGATTCACCCCTCCACTTT. Protein sequence: CASSLTQASDSPLHF.